The 2 T cell receptor beta chains listed next were all sequenced from one sample in a study of OX40 agonist ivuxolimab in advanced cancers. Here immunoSEQ multiplex PCR was the method, and the copy in TCRdb shows in-frame clones only, minus some. In the table there are approximately 99,000 clones, about 86% of which are singletons. The source material was CD4+ or CD8+ T cells sorted from blood, sampled in a trial of the OX40 agonist ivuxolimab. The receptors shown here come from an adult with an advanced solid tumor such as melanoma, head and neck, liver or kidney cancer.

This chain connects TRBV9 to TRBJ1-1; D gene unclear. CDR1 and CDR2 from the germline V gene are SGDLS and YYNGEE. Trimming took 0 bases from V and 0 from J, leaving 6 bases between them. The CDR3 spans 14 residues. As DNA, the CDR3 is TGTGCCAGCAGCGTAGCCCCAGTGAACACTGAAGCTTTCTTT. Encoded protein: CASSVAPVNTEAFF.

The genes are TRBV7-9 and TRBJ2-3, with D unclear. V was shortened by 7 bases and J by 0 bases, with 5 bases between the two germline ends. CDR3 length: 12 residues. Germline CDR1 and CDR2: SEHNR and FQNEAQ (reference sequence). Here the CDR3 reads CASTSSTDTQYF. CDR3 DNA sequence: TGTGCCAGCACCTCGAGCACAGATACGCAGTATTTT.